The T cell receptor (beta chain) under discussion was sequenced for a study of blood T cell repertoires in COVID-19. Overall study context: Sites in the United States, Italy and Spain provided acute and convalescent COVID-19 samples. From T cells, B-cell-depleted T cells, or PBMCs came the material, which was cDNA or gDNA.

The table came from immunoSEQ multiplex PCR; TCRdb's copy has only in-frame clones and leaves some out. The top ten clones hold approximately 7% of a sample with some 250,000 clones, around 84% of them seen once. The CDR3 has 16 amino acids. Per germline, CDR1 SNHLY and CDR2 FYNNEI. J was trimmed by 0 bases and V by 6 bases; bases with no gene match: 4. J is TRBJ1-4 and V is TRBV2; 10 bases are a match to TRBD1. The TCR sequence derives from a woman in her 70s with active or convalescent COVID-19. What was sequenced was peripheral blood. CDR3 in amino acids: CASRDRGTATNEKLFF. CDR3 DNA: TGTGCCAGCAGGGACAGGGGGACGGCAACTAATGAAAAACTGTTTTTT.